The clone carrying this T cell receptor beta chain was picked up a small number of times. What it binds is not known. The entry originates in a study of T cells after yellow fever vaccination. Study results and caveats: Abundant clonotypes from the bulk population could have been carried over as contaminants into FACS-sorted repertoires. Detected again after the booster were most primary-vaccination clones, at approximately 96% CD4 and 88% CD8.

UMIs were added to TCR cDNA along with a universal primer site when it was made by 5'RACE template switching. From the 5' RACE reads, TCRdb called clonotypes with MiXCR, one entry per CDR3 protein. Among fewer than 450,000 distinct CDR3 sequences, around 8.1% were seen once, and the ten largest hold approximately 15%. The CDR3 is 14 amino acids. V lost 3 bases and J 0 bases, leaving 6 bases between the germline ends. The germline CDR1 and CDR2 sequences are ENHRY and SYGVKD. The J gene is TRBJ1-5, the V gene TRBV10-3, with a tentative D call TRBD1 (5 bases). The TCR was taken from a man younger than 35 who received the YFV17D yellow fever vaccine. Here the sequenced sample was PBMCs, taken roughly 46 days after the first yellow fever vaccination. CDR3 nucleotide sequence: TGTGCCATCAGTGACAGGGATAGCAATCAGCCCCAGCATTTT. Translation: CAISDRDSNQPQHF.